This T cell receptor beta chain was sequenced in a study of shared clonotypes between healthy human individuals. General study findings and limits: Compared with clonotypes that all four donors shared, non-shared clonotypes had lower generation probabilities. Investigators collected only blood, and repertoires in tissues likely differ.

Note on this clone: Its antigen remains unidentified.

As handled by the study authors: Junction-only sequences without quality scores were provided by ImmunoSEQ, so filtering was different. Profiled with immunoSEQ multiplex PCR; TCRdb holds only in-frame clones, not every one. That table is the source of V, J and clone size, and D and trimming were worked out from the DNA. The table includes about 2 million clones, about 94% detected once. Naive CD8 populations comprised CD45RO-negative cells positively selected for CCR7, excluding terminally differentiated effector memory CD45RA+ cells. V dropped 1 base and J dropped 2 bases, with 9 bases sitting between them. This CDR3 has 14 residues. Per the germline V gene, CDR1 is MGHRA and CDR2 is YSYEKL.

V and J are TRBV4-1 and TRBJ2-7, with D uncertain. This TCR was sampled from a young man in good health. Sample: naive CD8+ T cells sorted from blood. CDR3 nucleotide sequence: TGCGCCAGCAGCCAAGGAGATGATGCCTACGAGCAGTACTTC. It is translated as CASSQGDDAYEQYF.